This TCR beta chain was sequenced in a study of shared clonotypes between healthy human individuals. General study findings and limits: A handful of donors had around 5% of their naive CD4 clonotypes in common. Larger estimated richness was generally recorded for naive subsets relative to memory subsets. Blood was the only sampled material, and tissue repertoires likely differ.

Sequenced by immunoSEQ multiplex PCR; TCRdb stores in-frame clones only, minus some. Of over 1.4 million clones in the sample, 95% to 97% were seen once. About this clone: Its target is not known.

Sequencing was carried out using naive CD4+ T cells sorted from blood. Subset noted: CD45RA+ positively selected. The source is a young man in good health.

CDR3 nucleotides: TGTGCCAGCTCAGCGATAGCGGGAGGTACAGATACGCAGTATTTT. Translating gives CASSAIAGGTDTQYF. The V and J genes are TRBV18 and TRBJ2-3; 10 bases are a match to TRBD2. The V and J ends lost 5 bases and 3 bases, in that order; junction bases with no gene match: 5. Germline CDR1 KGHSH, CDR2 LQKENI. CDR3 size: 15 residues.